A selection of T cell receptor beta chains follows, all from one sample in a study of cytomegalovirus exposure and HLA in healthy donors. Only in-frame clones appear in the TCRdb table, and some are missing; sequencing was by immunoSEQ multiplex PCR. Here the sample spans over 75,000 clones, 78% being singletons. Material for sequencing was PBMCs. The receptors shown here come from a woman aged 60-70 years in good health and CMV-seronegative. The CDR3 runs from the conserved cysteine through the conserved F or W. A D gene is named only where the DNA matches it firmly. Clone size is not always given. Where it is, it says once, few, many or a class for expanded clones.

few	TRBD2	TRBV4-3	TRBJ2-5	CASSQDYRGVQETQYF	TGCGCCAGCAGCCAAGATTACCGGGGGGTCCAAGAGACCCAGTACTTC
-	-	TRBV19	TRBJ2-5	CASSIRRGAVSETQYF	TGTGCCAGTAGTATTAGACGGGGGGCCGTCTCGGAGACCCAGTACTTC
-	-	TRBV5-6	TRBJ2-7	CASSLAYQRLDYEQYF	TGTGCCAGCAGCTTGGCCTATCAGCGGTTAGACTACGAGCAGTACTTC
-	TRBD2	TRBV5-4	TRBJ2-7	CASSRTSGRNYEQYF	TGTGCCAGCAGCCGGACTAGCGGGAGAAACTACGAGCAGTACTTC
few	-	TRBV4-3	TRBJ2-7	CASSPRPSDSYEQYF	TGCGCCAGCAGCCCTCGCCCTAGCGACTCCTACGAGCAGTACTTC
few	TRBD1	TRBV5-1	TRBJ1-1	CASSLRQGITEAFF	TGCGCCAGCAGCTTGAGACAGGGGATAACTGAAGCTTTCTTT
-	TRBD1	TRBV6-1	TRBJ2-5	CASSEYEGAQETQYF	TGTGCCAGCAGTGAATATGAGGGGGCGCAAGAGACCCAGTACTTC
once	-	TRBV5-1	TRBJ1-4	CASSLATNEKLFF	TGCGCCAGCAGCTTGGCTACTAATGAAAAACTGTTTTTT
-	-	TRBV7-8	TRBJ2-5	CASSLLRQETQYF	TGTGCCAGCAGCTTACTACGACAAGAGACCCAGTACTTC
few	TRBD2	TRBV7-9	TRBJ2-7	CASTLGREGHYEQYF	TGTGCCAGCACTCTGGGGCGGGAGGGGCACTACGAGCAGTACTTC
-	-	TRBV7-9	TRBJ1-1	CASSPTGAWGENTEAFF	TGTGCCAGCAGCCCCACGGGCGCGTGGGGAGAGAACACTGAAGCTTTCTTT
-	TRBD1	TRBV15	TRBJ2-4	CATSTAGGAKNIQYF	TGTGCCACCAGCACCGCAGGGGGAGCCAAAAACATTCAGTACTTC
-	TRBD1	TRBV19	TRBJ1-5	CASTLGGRYNQPQHF	TGTGCCAGTACCCTAGGGGGCAGATACAATCAGCCCCAGCATTTT
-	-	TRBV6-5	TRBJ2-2	CASSYSRSTGELFF	TGTGCCAGCAGTTACAGCAGGTCCACCGGGGAGCTGTTTTTT
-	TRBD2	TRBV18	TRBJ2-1	CASAIGGSSYNEQFF	TGTGCCAGCGCTATCGGGGGGAGCTCCTACAATGAGCAGTTCTTC
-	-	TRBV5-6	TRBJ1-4	CASSSDGGVGGNEKLFF	TGTGCCAGCAGTTCCGATGGGGGAGTCGGGGGTAATGAAAAACTGTTTTTT
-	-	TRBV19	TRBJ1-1	CASRSQRPGTEAFF	TGTGCCAGTAGGTCCCAGAGACCGGGCACTGAAGCTTTCTTT
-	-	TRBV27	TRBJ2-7	CASSAAGFHEQYF	TGTGCCAGCAGCGCCGCCGGGTTCCACGAGCAGTACTTC
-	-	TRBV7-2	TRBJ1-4	CASSSTGRLTREKLFF	TGTGCCAGCAGCTCCACCGGACGGCTGACTAGAGAAAAACTGTTTTTT
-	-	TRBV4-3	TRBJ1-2	CASSQDISQGIYYTF	TGCGCCAGCAGCCAAGATATTAGTCAGGGGATCTACTACACCTTC
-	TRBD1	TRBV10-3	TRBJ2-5	CAISESLGQGETQYF	TGTGCCATCAGTGAGTCCCTCGGACAGGGGGAGACCCAGTACTTC
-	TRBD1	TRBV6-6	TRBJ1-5	CASSDRESSQPQHF	TGTGCCAGCAGCGACAGGGAATCGAGCCAGCCCCAGCATTTT
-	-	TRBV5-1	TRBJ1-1	CASSGGIQDAEAFF	TGCGCCAGCAGCGGCGGGATTCAGGACGCTGAAGCTTTCTTT
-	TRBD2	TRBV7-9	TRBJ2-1	CASSYLAGEYNEQFF	TGTGCCAGCAGCTACCTAGCGGGGGAATACAATGAGCAGTTCTTC
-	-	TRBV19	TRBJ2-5	CASTAGQGEETQYF	TGTGCCAGTACCGCGGGGCAGGGAGAAGAGACCCAGTACTTC
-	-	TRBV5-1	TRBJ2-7	CASSLETRTEQYF	TGCGCCAGCAGCTTGGAGACTAGGACCGAGCAGTACTTC
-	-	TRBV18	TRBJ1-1	CASSPGPNTEAFF	TGTGCCAGCTCACCGGGCCCGAACACTGAAGCTTTCTTT
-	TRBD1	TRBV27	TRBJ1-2	CASSETGDYGYTF	TGTGCCAGCAGCGAGACAGGGGACTATGGCTACACCTTC
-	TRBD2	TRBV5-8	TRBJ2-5	CASSLEQRGGTQYF	TGTGCCAGCAGCTTGGAGCAGCGGGGGGGGACCCAGTACTTC
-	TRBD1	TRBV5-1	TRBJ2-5	CASSTQGQGAGETQYF	TGCGCCAGCAGCACGCAGGGACAGGGGGCCGGGGAGACCCAGTACTTC
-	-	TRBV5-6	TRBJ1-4	CASSLAPGAGEKLFF	TGTGCCAGCAGCTTGGCCCCAGGGGCTGGAGAAAAACTGTTTTTT
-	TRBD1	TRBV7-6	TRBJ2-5	CASSPRQGRETQYF	TGTGCCAGCAGCCCGCGACAGGGCCGAGAGACCCAGTACTTC
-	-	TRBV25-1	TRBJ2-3	CASSELGTKSTDTQYF	TGTGCCAGCAGTGAATTAGGGACAAAGAGCACAGATACGCAGTATTTT
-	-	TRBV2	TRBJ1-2	CASSETGYPNGYTF	TGTGCCAGCAGTGAAACAGGTTACCCCAATGGCTACACCTTC
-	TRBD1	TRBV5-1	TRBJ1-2	CASSPDRGRAYGYTF	TGCGCCAGCAGCCCCGACAGGGGAAGGGCCTATGGCTACACCTTC
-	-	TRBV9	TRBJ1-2	CASSGDFRYTF	TGTGCCAGCAGCGGGGACTTTCGGTACACCTTC
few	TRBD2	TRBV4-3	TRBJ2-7	CASSRGTSYLYEQYF	TGCGCCAGCAGCCGCGGGACTAGTTATTTGTACGAGCAGTACTTC
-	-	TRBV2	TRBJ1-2	CASLERGYGYTF	TGTGCCAGCCTTGAGCGGGGCTATGGCTACACCTTC
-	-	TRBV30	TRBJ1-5	CAWSGGEGKINGNQPQHF	TGTGCCTGGAGTGGCGGGGAGGGAAAGATAAACGGCAATCAGCCCCAGCATTTT